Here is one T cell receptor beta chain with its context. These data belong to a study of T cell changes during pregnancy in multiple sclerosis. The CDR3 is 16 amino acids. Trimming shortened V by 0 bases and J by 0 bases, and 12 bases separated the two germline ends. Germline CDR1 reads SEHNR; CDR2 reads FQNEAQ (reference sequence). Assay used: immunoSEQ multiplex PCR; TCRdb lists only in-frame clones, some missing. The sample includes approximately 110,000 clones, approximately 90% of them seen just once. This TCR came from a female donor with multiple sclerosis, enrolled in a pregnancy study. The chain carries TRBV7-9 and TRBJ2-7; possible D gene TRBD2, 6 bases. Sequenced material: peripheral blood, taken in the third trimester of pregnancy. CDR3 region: CASSLARGGASYEQYF. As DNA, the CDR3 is TGTGCCAGCAGCTTAGCGCGTGGCGGGGCCTCCTACGAGCAGTACTTC.